This T cell receptor beta chain was captured by sequencing in a study of OX40 agonist ivuxolimab in advanced cancers. Overall study context: Participants, 65% to 85% male, averaged around 64 years of age, ranging from roughly 20 to 80. General study points: At 0.1 to 3.0 mg/kg, CD4+ and CD8+ blood T cells expanded clonally by week 6. Relative to CD4+, CD8+ T cells held more expanded clones on average. Low clonal expansion, among the lowest seen, marked partial responders at 0.1-3.0 mg/kg.

The method was immunoSEQ multiplex PCR; TCRdb's version includes in-frame clones alone and lacks a portion of them. There are roughly 70,000 clones in the sample; approximately 78% occur only once, and approximately 5% lies in the top ten. This CDR3 has 13 amino acids. Germline V gives CDR1 SGDLS, CDR2 YYNGEE. V lost 2 bases and J 3 bases, leaving 6 bases between the germline ends. As for this clone: What it binds is not known.

This chain joins TRBV9 and TRBJ2-1; D is unclear. This sequence originates from an adult with an advanced solid tumor such as melanoma, head and neck, liver or kidney cancer. Sample: CD4+ or CD8+ T cells sorted from blood, taken in a trial of the OX40 agonist ivuxolimab. In nucleotides, the CDR3 is TGTGCCAGCAGCGTCGGATTCTACAATGAGCAGTTCTTC. It codes for CASSVGFYNEQFF.